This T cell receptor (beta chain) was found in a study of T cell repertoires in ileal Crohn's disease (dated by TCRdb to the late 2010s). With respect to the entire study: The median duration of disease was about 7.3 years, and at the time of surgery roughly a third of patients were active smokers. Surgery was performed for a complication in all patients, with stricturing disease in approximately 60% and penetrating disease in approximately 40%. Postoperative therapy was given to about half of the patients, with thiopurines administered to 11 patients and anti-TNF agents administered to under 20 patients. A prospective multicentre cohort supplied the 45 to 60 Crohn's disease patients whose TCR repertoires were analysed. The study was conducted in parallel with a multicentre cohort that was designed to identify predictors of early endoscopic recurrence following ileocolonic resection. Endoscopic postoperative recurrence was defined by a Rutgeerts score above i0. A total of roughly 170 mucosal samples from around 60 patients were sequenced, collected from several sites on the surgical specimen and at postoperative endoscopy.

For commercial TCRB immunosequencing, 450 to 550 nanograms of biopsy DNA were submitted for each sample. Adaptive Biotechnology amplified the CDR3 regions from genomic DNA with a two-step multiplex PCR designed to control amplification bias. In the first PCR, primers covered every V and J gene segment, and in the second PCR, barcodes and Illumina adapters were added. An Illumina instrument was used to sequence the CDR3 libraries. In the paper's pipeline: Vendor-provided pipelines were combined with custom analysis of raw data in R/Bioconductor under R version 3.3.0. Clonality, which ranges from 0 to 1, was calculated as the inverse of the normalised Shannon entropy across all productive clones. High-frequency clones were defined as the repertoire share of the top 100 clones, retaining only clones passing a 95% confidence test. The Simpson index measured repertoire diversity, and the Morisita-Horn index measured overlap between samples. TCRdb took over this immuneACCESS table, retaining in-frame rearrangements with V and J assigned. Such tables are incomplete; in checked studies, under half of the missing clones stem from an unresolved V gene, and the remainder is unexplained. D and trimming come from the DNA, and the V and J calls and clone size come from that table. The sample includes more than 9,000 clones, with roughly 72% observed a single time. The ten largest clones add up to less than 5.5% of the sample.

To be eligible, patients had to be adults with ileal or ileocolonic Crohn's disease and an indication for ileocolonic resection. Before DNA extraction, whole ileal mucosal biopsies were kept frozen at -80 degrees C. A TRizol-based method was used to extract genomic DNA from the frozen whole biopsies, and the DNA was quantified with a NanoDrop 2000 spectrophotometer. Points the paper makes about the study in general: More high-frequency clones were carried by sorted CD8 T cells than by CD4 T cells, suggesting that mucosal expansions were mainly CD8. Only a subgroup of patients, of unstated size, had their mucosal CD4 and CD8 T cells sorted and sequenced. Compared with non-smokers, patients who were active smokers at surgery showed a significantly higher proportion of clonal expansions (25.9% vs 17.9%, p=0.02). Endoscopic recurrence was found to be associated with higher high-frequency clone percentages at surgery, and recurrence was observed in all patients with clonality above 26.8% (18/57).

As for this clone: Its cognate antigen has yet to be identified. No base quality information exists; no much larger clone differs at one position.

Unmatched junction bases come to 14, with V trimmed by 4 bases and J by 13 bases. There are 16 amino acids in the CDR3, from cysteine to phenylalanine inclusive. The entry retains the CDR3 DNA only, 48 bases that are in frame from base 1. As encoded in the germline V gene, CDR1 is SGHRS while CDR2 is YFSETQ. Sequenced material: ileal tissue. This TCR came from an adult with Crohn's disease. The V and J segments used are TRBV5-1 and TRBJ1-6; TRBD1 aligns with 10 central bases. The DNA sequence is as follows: TGCGCCAGCAGCCCCGGACTGGGACAGGGGACGGCGCCCCTCCACTTT. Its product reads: CASSPGLGQGTAPLHF.